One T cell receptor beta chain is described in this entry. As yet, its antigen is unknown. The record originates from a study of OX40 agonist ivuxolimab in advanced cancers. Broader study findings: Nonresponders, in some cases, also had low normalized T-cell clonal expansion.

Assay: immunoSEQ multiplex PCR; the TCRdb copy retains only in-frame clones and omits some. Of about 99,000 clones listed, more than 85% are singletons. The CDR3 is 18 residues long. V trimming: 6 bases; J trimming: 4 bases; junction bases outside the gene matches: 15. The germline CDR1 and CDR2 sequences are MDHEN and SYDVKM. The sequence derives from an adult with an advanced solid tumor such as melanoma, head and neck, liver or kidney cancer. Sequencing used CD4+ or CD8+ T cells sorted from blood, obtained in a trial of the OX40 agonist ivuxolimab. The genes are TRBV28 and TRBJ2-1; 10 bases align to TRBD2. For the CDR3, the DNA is TGTGCCAGCAGCCCCGAAGGGGGATTAGCGGGAGGTTACAATGAGCAGTTCTTC. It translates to CASSPEGGLAGGYNEQFF.